This T cell receptor (beta chain) derives from a study of cytomegalovirus exposure and HLA in healthy donors. Overall study findings and caveats: The study flagged roughly 160 TCR beta chains as cytomegalovirus-associated. Across all donors, roughly uniform sequencing depth was an assumption of the presence/absence analyses.

The PCR was carried out with 60 Vbeta primers and 13 Jbeta primers. Assay used: immunoSEQ multiplex PCR; TCRdb lists only in-frame clones, some missing. The profile covers roughly 130,000 clones, with more than 80% appearing a single time and 3.3% taken by the ten largest. On this clone: Its antigen is unknown.

With V trimmed by 1 base and J by 4 bases, 6 bases remained unmatched. This CDR3 has 15 amino acids. Germline V CDR1 and CDR2: SSHAT, FNYEAQ (reference sequence). V and J are TRBV7-7 and TRBJ2-7, with 8 bases identical to TRBD1. What was sequenced was PBMCs. This clonotype originated in a male donor in good health and CMV-seronegative. The chain's CDR3 is CASSLGQGARYEQYF. CDR3 in DNA: TGTGCCAGCAGCTTAGGTCAGGGGGCGCGTTACGAGCAGTACTTC.